This TCR beta chain was retrieved from a study of T cell repertoires in cytomegalovirus infection. As for the study in general: Both CMV infection and a matching HLA type were indicated by public TCR beta signatures. Study observations and caveats: Using cumulative public TCR beta family frequency, the authors identified those who carried CMV together with the relevant HLA. CMV-specific TCR beta clonotypes restricted by HLA-C were the ones dominating the ex vivo response.

This clonotype appeared many times. Antigen specificity is unknown. There are 14 residues in the CDR3. The germline CDR1 and CDR2 sequences are SGHTA and FQGNSA. Trimming took 3 bases from V and 0 from J, leaving 6 bases between them. Via MiXCR, TCRdb re-called the reads, giving one row per CDR3 protein. The sample records 150,000 to 160,000 distinct CDR3 sequences, roughly a quarter being singletons. The sample consisted of PBMCs. This chain joins TRBV7-2 and TRBJ1-3; D ambiguous. The clonotype originates from a human donor in good health (CMV status not recorded). Some clones in this sample may be carry-over from other donors' samples. The DNA of the CDR3 is TGTGCCAGCAGCTTTACCAACTCTGGAAACACCATATATTTT. Translation gives CASSFTNSGNTIYF. The whole variable domain, filled in from reference TRBV7-2 and TRBJ1-3, reads GAGVSQSPSNKVTEKGKDVELRCDPISGHTALYWYRQSLGQGLEFLIYFQGNSAPDKSGLPSDRFSAERTGGSVSTLTIQRTQQEDSAVYLCASSFTNSGNTIYFGEGSWLTVV.